This section outlines one TCR beta chain sequence together with its context. What it binds is not known. Produced via immunoSEQ multiplex PCR; TCRdb's table is partial and in-frame only. The sample includes 20,000 to 30,000 clones, around 73% of them seen just once. Ahead of sequencing, the ViraFEST assay grew antigen-specific CD4+ T cells using viral peptide pools. Cultured cells yielded isolated CD4+ T cells after 10 to 11 days. Vaccine recipients lacked prior SARS-CoV-2 infection and had negative nucleocapsid antibodies. The record originates from a study of vaccination effects on CD4 cells after COVID-19. Study results and limitations: The authors studied few convalescent patients and collected no early post-infection timepoints.

Trimming took 4 bases from V and 0 from J, leaving 13 bases between them. CDR3 length: 15 amino acids. Germline-derived CDR1 and CDR2 are MGHRA and YSYEKL. The chain uses TRBV4-1 and TRBJ2-7; D is perhaps TRBD2 (6 bases). The sample here was CD4+ T cells from PBMCs cultured with SARS-CoV-2 spike peptides, taken before COVID-19 vaccination. The TCR sequence derives from a human donor who received a COVID-19 vaccine. CDR3 protein: CASSPGLSRSYEQYF. CDR3 nucleotides: TGCGCCAGCAGCCCCGGACTATCCCGCTCCTACGAGCAGTACTTC.